In this sample, the clone carrying this T cell receptor beta chain turned up many times. V was pared by 5 bases and J by 4 bases, with 14 bases between. The CDR3 spans 14 residues. The sample originates from a study of T-cell reconstitution after alpha-beta-depleted transplantation in children. Unique molecular identifiers were incorporated during preparation of the TCRbeta library. One entry per CDR3 protein results from TCRdb running MiXCR on the PCR reads. This sample has approximately 250,000 distinct CDR3 sequences, with around 8.9% found just once. This sequence joins TRBV12-3 or TRBV12-4 and TRBJ1-2, with no clear D. This TCR came from a human donor who donated a stem cell graft to a child with SCID. This specimen consisted of PBMCs from the stem cell graft donor, obtained from the stem cell graft. As DNA, the CDR3 is TGTGCCAGCAGTCTTAAAGGGCAGTTCTATGGCTACACCTTC. Amino acid sequence: CASSLKGQFYGYTF.